This T cell receptor (beta chain) was sequenced in a study of Graves' ophthalmopathy and Graves' hyperthyroidism. Turning to the study itself: By definition, stable hyperthyroidism involved no ophthalmopathy within 18 months of follow-up.

The CDR3 has 16 amino acids. Germline V gene lookup returns CDR1 SGDLS and CDR2 YYNGEE. Trimming pared 2 bases from V and 1 base from J, leaving 15 bases between. This clonotype has ten or more counts. Hyperthyroidism patients were newly diagnosed, ill under 2 months, and aged 18 to 65 years. From RNA, the CDR3 regions of TCR beta chains were amplified and sequenced. HTBI primers were used in a first-round RT-PCR, which preceded a second-round multiplex PCR. TCRdb reprocessed the multiplex PCR reads via MiXCR and lists one record per CDR3 protein. The sample yields over a million distinct CDR3 sequences, 35% to 40% seen once.

This TCR came from an adult man with Graves' hyperthyroidism. Sequenced input: peripheral blood or thyroid tissue (not recorded which). This rearrangement joins TRBV9 to TRBJ1-1; D ambiguous. CDR3 loop: CASSVKPRVGNTEAFF. The CDR3, as DNA: TGTGCCAGCAGCGTTAAACCGCGTGTCGGGAACACTGAAGCTTTCTTT.